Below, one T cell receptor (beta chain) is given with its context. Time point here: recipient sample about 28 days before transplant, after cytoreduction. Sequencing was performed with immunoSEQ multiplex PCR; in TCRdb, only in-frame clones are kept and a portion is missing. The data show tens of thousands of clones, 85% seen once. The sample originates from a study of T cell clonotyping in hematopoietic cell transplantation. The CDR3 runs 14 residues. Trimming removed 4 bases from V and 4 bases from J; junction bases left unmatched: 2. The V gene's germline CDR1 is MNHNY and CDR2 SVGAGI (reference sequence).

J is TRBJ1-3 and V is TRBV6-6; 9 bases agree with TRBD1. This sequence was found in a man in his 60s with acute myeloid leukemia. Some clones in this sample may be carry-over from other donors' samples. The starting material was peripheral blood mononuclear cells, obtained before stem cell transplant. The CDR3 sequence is CASSFGTGGNTIYF. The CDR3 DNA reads TGTGCCAGCAGTTTCGGGACAGGGGGAAACACCATATATTTT.